Listed here are 29 T cell receptor beta chains from one sample, sequenced in a study of Tregs in tolerant kidney transplant recipients. Repertoires were generated with immunoSEQ multiplex PCR, while TCRdb's copy carries only in-frame clones and drops some. The sample holds 60,000 to 95,000 clones; less than 98% are singletons and the top ten take roughly 0.59%. The sample consisted of CD4+ T cells from blood, taken before the transplant. Every receptor here comes from a human donor who received a combined kidney and bone marrow transplant.

The chain is built from TRBV6-1 and TRBJ1-6; 7 nucleotides align to TRBD1. Trimming cost V 4 bases and J 9 bases; bases outside gene matches: 9. Germline V lookup: CDR1 MNHNS, CDR2 SASEGT. The CDR3 extends over 15 amino acids. The CDR3 sequence is CASSGPPQGVSPLHF. The CDR3 region has the DNA TGTGCCAGCAGTGGGCCACCCCAGGGGGTTTCACCCCTCCACTTT.

This chain connects TRBV7-9 to TRBJ1-2; 9 bases agree with TRBD1. The V gene end was trimmed by 6 bases and the J gene end by 1 base; junction bases not matched to a gene: 3. Germline CDR1 is SEHNR and CDR2 is FQNEAQ (reference sequence). This CDR3 is 14 amino acids long. The CDR3: CASRRDRDNYGYTF. For the CDR3, the DNA is TGTGCCAGCAGACGGGACAGGGATAACTATGGCTACACCTTC.

This clone appeared a single time. The rearrangement joins TRBV6-6 to TRBJ1-1; TRBD1 aligns across 12 bases. The J segment lost 8 bases and the V segment lost 6 bases, leaving 10 bases of the junction unmatched. Germline V gene sequence: CDR1 MNHNY, CDR2 SVGAGI (reference sequence). The CDR3 loop spans 15 amino acids. CDR3 loop: CASRPPGQGAWEAFF. CDR3 nucleotide sequence: TGTGCCAGCAGGCCCCCGGGACAGGGGGCATGGGAAGCTTTCTTT.

The chain carries TRBV5-1 and TRBJ2-7; the D is unclear. Trimming removed 0 bases from V and 1 base from J, with 8 bases in between. Germline-derived CDR1 and CDR2 are SGHRS and YFSETQ. The CDR3 spans 14 residues. The DNA of the CDR3 is TGCGCCAGCAGCTTGGATCCAGAATCCTACGAGCAGTACTTC. It specifies CASSLDPESYEQYF.

This chain joins TRBV27 and TRBJ1-2, with D possibly TRBD1 on 5 matching bases. The CDR3 is made up of 12 amino acids. Trimming removed 4 bases from V and 4 bases from J, with 7 bases in between. CDR1 MNHEY and CDR2 SMNVEV come from the germline V gene (reference sequence). The DNA for the CDR3 is TGTGCCAGCAGTTCGGGGGGCTATGGCTACACCTTC. Its protein is CASSSGGYGYTF.

CDR3 sequence: CASRARWTNEKLFF. The DNA for the CDR3 is TGTGCCAGCAGGGCCCGATGGACTAATGAAAAACTGTTTTTT. The rearrangement uses TRBV28 and TRBJ1-4; D is unresolved. The germline V gene has CDR1 MDHEN and CDR2 SYDVKM. Trimming removed 6 bases at V and 2 bases at J, with 10 bases between. CDR3 size: 14 residues.

The chain carries TRBV4-3 and TRBJ2-1, with 9 bases aligning to TRBD2. This CDR3 comprises 13 residues. With V trimmed by 1 base and J by 15 bases, 7 bases remained unmatched. Germline values: CDR1 LGHNA, CDR2 YSLEER. This chain's CDR3 is CASSQGVAGDPFF. CDR3 in DNA: TGCGCCAGCAGCCAAGGCGTAGCGGGAGATCCGTTCTTC.

V is TRBV6-5 and J is TRBJ2-7, with 10 nucleotides matching TRBD2. Germline V gene data show CDR1 as MNHEY and CDR2 as SVGAGI. The CDR3 extends over 14 amino acids. The V and J ends lost 4 bases and 5 bases, in that order; junction bases with no gene match: 5. DNA for the CDR3: TGTGCCAGCAGTTCTCGGACTAGCGGAAACGAGCAGTACTTC. This translates into CASSSRTSGNEQYF.

The chain joins TRBV5-1 to TRBJ1-2; tentatively, D is TRBD1 (6 bases). Per the germline V gene, CDR1 is SGHRS and CDR2 is YFSETQ. The CDR3 length is 15 residues. V dropped 4 bases and J dropped 4 bases, with 17 bases sitting between them. CDR3 in DNA: TGCGCCAGCAGCGGAATACAGGGAAAGGGCTATGGCTACACCTTC. Translating gives CASSGIQGKGYGYTF.

This sequence joins TRBV4-2 and TRBJ1-5, with 7 bases lining up with TRBD1. The germline gives CDR1 LGHNA, CDR2 YNFKEQ. The length of the CDR3 is 16 residues. The V segment lost 5 bases and the J segment 4 bases; nucleotides outside the gene matches: 11. CDR3 residues: CASSSRDRDPNQPQHF. CDR3 DNA: TGTGCCAGCAGCTCCCGAGACAGGGATCCGAATCAGCCCCAGCATTTT.

In regard to this clone: Different DNA sequences within this sample yield the same CDR3. The rearrangement joins TRBV11-3 to TRBJ1-1; D unresolved. The CDR3 totals 14 residues. Germline V gives CDR1 SGHNT, CDR2 YENEEA. Trimming cost V 1 base and J 1 base, with 7 bases left between them. The CDR3: CASSLGQANTEAFF. CDR3 bases: TGTGCCAGCAGCTTAGGACAAGCGAACACTGAAGCTTTCTTT.

The chain is built from TRBV29-1 and TRBJ2-5; no clear D. Germline loops: CDR1 SQVTM, CDR2 ANQGSEA. The CDR3 length is 12 residues. V was shortened by 6 bases and J by 2 bases, with 10 bases between the two germline ends. The CDR3 DNA sequence: TGCAGCGTAGAGGTACGACAAGAGACCCAGTACTTC. It specifies CSVEVRQETQYF.

This chain uses TRBV10-3 with TRBJ1-4; the D gene is possibly TRBD1 (5 bases). Germline lookup yields CDR1 ENHRY and CDR2 SYGVKD. V gave up 3 bases and J gave up 6 bases, with 11 bases separating them. The CDR3 has 14 amino acids. The CDR3 reads CAISDQGWDEKLFF. CDR3 coding DNA: TGTGCCATCAGTGACCAGGGATGGGATGAAAAACTGTTTTTT.

The chain carries TRBV5-4 and TRBJ2-7; a possible D gene is TRBD2 (6 bases). V was cut by 4 bases and J by 0 bases, with 20 bases left in between. The CDR3 is 17 residues long. From germline, CDR1 is SGHNT and CDR2 YYREEE (reference sequence). The CDR3 reads CASSEMLRRESSYEQYF. CDR3 sequence (DNA): TGTGCCAGCAGCGAGATGCTCCGGAGGGAAAGCTCCTACGAGCAGTACTTC.

This sequence joins TRBV5-5 and TRBJ2-7, with TRBD2 matching over 9 bases. This CDR3 spans 15 amino acids. Germline V gene sequence: CDR1 SGHKS, CDR2 YYEKEE (reference sequence). Trimming cost V 0 bases and J 4 bases; bases outside gene matches: 5. This chain's CDR3 is CASSLDSGSLYEQYF. The CDR3 nucleotides read TGTGCCAGCAGCTTGGATAGCGGGAGTCTGTACGAGCAGTACTTC.

V is TRBV7-9 and J is TRBJ1-5; D unresolved. Trimming removed 5 bases from V and 9 bases from J, with 14 bases in between. CDR3 size: 13 residues. The germline gives CDR1 SEHNR, CDR2 FQNEAQ (reference sequence). The CDR3 region is CASSPRFTGPQHF. In nucleotides, the CDR3 is TGTGCCAGCAGCCCCAGGTTTACTGGGCCCCAGCATTTT.

V gene TRBV6-5 combines with J gene TRBJ2-7, with D possibly matching TRBD1 (6 bases). Trimming left V 4 bases short and J 2 bases short, with 12 bases between. Germline V gene sequence: CDR1 MNHEY, CDR2 SVGAGI. The length of the CDR3 is 14 residues. CDR3 amino acids: CASSSPGQTYEQYF. CDR3 bases: TGTGCCAGCAGTTCCCCAGGACAGACCTACGAGCAGTACTTC.

The genes are TRBV19 and TRBJ1-2; D may be TRBD1 (5 bases). This CDR3 has 16 amino acids. Trimming removed 7 bases at V and 6 bases at J, with 24 bases between. Germline V CDR1 and CDR2: LNHDA, SQIVND (reference sequence). The CDR3 nucleotides read TGTGCCAGTACCCGGGACTCTTCGGCTGAGATTAATGGCTACACCTTC. Translation: CASTRDSSAEINGYTF.

V is TRBV29-1 and J is TRBJ2-1; the match to TRBD2 covers 7 bases. This CDR3 spans 13 amino acids. V was pared by 7 bases and J by 3 bases, with 6 bases of the junction left unmatched. Looked up from germline, CDR1 is SQVTM and CDR2 is ANQGSEA. CDR3 nucleotides: TGCAGCGAAACCGGGACTAACTACAATGAGCAGTTCTTC. It encodes CSETGTNYNEQFF.

The V gene is TRBV7-8, the J gene TRBJ1-2; D gene unclear. V lost 1 base and J lost 5, with 11 bases in between. This CDR3 has 14 amino acids. CDR1 SGHVS and CDR2 FQNEAQ come from the germline V gene. Here the CDR3 DNA reads TGTGCCAGCAGCTTAGGAAACTCCGGGTATGGCTACACCTTC. Its translation: CASSLGNSGYGYTF.

This chain links TRBV19 with TRBJ2-4, with 7 bases lining up with TRBD1. With V trimmed by 6 bases and J by 7 bases, 9 bases remained unmatched. Per the germline V gene, CDR1 is LNHDA and CDR2 is SQIVND (reference sequence). The CDR3 runs to 14 residues. CDR3 residues: CASRPGQIGNIQYF. Written as DNA, the CDR3 is TGTGCCAGTAGACCGGGACAGATAGGGAACATTCAGTACTTC. The variable domain in full, completed from reference TRBV19 and TRBJ2-4, reads DGGITQSPKYLFRKEGQNVTLSCEQNLNHDAMYWYRQDPGQGLRLIYYSQIVNDFQKGDIAEGYSVSREKKESFPLTVTSAQKNPTAFYLCASRPGQIGNIQYFGAGTRLSVL.

The rearrangement uses TRBV20-1 and TRBJ2-5; a possible D gene is TRBD1 (5 bases). CDR1 and CDR2 from the germline V gene are DFQATT and SNEGSKA (reference sequence). Trimming cost V 3 bases and J 5 bases, with 7 bases left between them. This CDR3 spans 11 amino acids. CDR3 residues: CSASYRETQYF. The CDR3 bases are TGCAGTGCTAGCTACAGGGAGACCCAGTACTTC.

The chain is built from TRBV27 and TRBJ2-7; 7 bases match TRBD2. Looked up from germline, CDR1 is MNHEY and CDR2 is SMNVEV (reference sequence). With V trimmed by 6 bases and J by 4 bases, 9 bases remained unmatched. This CDR3 comprises 14 residues. The CDR3 sequence: CASSPRAGYYEQYF. In DNA form, the CDR3 reads TGTGCCAGCAGCCCCAGAGCGGGATATTACGAGCAGTACTTC.

The rearrangement links TRBV18 to TRBJ1-5; D gene ambiguous. This CDR3 region has 15 residues. The V end lost 3 bases, the J end lost 0 bases, and 9 bases lay between the germline ends. Germline values: CDR1 KGHSH, CDR2 LQKENI. DNA of the CDR3: TGTGCCAGCTCACCCTTAGTAGATAGCAATCAGCCCCAGCATTTT. The encoded protein is CASSPLVDSNQPQHF. Supplemented by reference TRBV18 and TRBJ1-5, the full variable domain reads NAGVMQNPRHLVRRRGQEARLRCSPMKGHSHVYWYRQLPEEGLKFMVYLQKENIIDESGMPKERFSAEFPKEGPSILRIQQVVRGDSAAYFCASSPLVDSNQPQHFGDGTRLSIL.

The rearrangement joins TRBV6-6 to TRBJ2-7, with 11 bases lining up with TRBD2. CDR3 length equals 15 residues. V lost 5 bases to trimming and J lost 0 bases; unmatched junction nucleotides: 3. The V gene's germline CDR1 is MNHNY and CDR2 SVGAGI (reference sequence). This CDR3 reads CASSGLAGASYEQYF. For the CDR3, the DNA is TGTGCCAGCAGTGGACTAGCGGGTGCCTCCTACGAGCAGTACTTC.

The CDR3 DNA sequence: TGTGCCAGCAGCCTTTTCTCAAGCAGGGGGTACTACAATGAGCAGTTCTTC. Translated: CASSLFSSRGYYNEQFF. V gene TRBV11-1 combines with J gene TRBJ2-1; 7 bases map to TRBD1. The CDR3 sequence is 17 residues long. Germline CDR1 reads SGHAT; CDR2 reads FQDESV (reference sequence). Unmatched junction bases numbered 13, after V lost 5 bases and J lost 3 bases.

The gene calls are TRBV11-2 and TRBJ1-1; 9 bases agree with TRBD1. Germline V gene data show CDR1 as SGHAT and CDR2 as FQNNGV. The CDR3 runs 19 residues. V lost 2 bases to trimming and J lost 2 bases; unmatched junction nucleotides: 15. The CDR3 is CASSLRSAGTGFNNTEAFF. As DNA, the CDR3 is TGTGCCAGCAGCTTAAGGTCCGCCGGGACAGGGTTTAACAACACTGAAGCTTTCTTT.

This chain connects TRBV5-1 to TRBJ2-7; unclear D gene. Germline CDR1 SGHRS, CDR2 YFSETQ. The CDR3 spans 15 residues. V was cut by 2 bases and J by 6 bases, with 18 bases left in between. In nucleotides, the CDR3 is TGCGCCAGCAGCTTAGGAGAAACGCCGCTTGGCGAGCAGTACTTC. It encodes CASSLGETPLGEQYF.

The table lists this clone with a few counts. The chain combines TRBV30 with TRBJ1-1; possible D gene TRBD1, 6 bases. This CDR3 has 15 residues. Trimming took 3 bases from V and 1 from J, leaving 15 bases between them. CDR1 is GTSNPN, CDR2 SVGIG, per germline (reference sequence). Here the CDR3 DNA reads TGTGCCTGGAGGGGGGCCGAATATTGGAACACTGAAGCTTTCTTT. It translates to CAWRGAEYWNTEAFF.